This T cell receptor (beta chain) was sequenced for a study of blood T cell repertoires in COVID-19 (dated by TCRdb to about 2020). Broadly, across the study: The collaborator samples originated in the United States, Italy and Spain and spanned the acute and convalescent phases of COVID-19. Samples were obtained from the ongoing ImmuneRACE study (first 160 participants) and from 1,254 subjects provided by 6 global collaborators. The sample metadata nearly always contained a de-identified subject ID, COVID-19 status, age in years and sex. The repertoires were released in a freely available public database intended as a resource for research on the immune response to SARS-CoV-2. Where HLA class I and class II types were available, the types were taken from metadata supplied by the sample provider, not from assay-based typing. The prospective study material was composed of cDNA or gDNA derived from T cells, B-cell-depleted T cells, or PBMCs. Subjects who had been exposed to COVID-19, were actively infected with it, or had recovered from it provided the deeply sampled blood TCRbeta repertoires that made up the dataset. General findings and caveats noted by the study authors: How much clinical and demographic metadata was included differed by source and by participant, and the metadata was provided uncurated.

TCRbeta CDR3 regions were amplified from genomic DNA using the immunoSEQ Assay, a bias-controlled multiplex PCR. Concerning the study's data processing: Within the assay, amplification of reference gene primers was used to estimate how many nucleated cells each sample contained. To quantify the absolute abundance of each unique TCRbeta CDR3 rearrangement, sequence reads were collapsed and filtered. For each sample, productive Simpson clonality was calculated as the square root of Simpson's diversity index over productive rearrangements. Drawn from immuneACCESS, this table holds only the in-frame rearrangements with V and J called that TCRdb kept. Clones are partly lost; checked studies trace under half to an unresolved V gene and leave the rest unexplained. V and J calls and clone size are given by that table; D and trimming were obtained from the DNA. This sample lists around 330,000 clones; around 90% were detected once. Approximately 4.7% of the sample goes to the ten largest clones.

The germline V gene gives CDR1 as SGDLS and CDR2 as YYNGEE. The CDR3 sequence holds 16 residues, the cysteine and phenylalanine included. Of the read, only the CDR3 DNA is kept; its 48 bases are in frame from base 1. The V end gives up 3 bases and the J end 0 bases, leaving 5 bases in the junction not matched to a gene. Participants in the prospective study were aged about 18 to 95 years, lived in over 20 United States geographic areas, and enrolled through a virtual design. To assign participants to cohorts, the prospective study relied on clinical history that participants themselves reported in a screening survey and a study questionnaire. Recovered participants in ImmuneRACE Cohort 3 were defined by two consecutive negative NP/OP PCR tests, clearance by a healthcare professional, or resolution of symptoms. In the prospective study, whole blood, serum and a nasopharyngeal or oropharyngeal swab were collected from each participant by mobile phlebotomists. Prospective study participants could optionally give additional blood draws and questionnaires over an approximately two-month period. Prospective study blood samples were shipped either frozen or at room temperature before DNA extraction.

Comment on this clone: Its recognized antigen is unknown. The sample holds no much larger clone one base away, and base qualities are not on file.

The chain is made from TRBV9 and TRBJ2-1; 8 bases in between match TRBD1. The source is a man in his 60s who had recovered from COVID-19. The source material was PBMCs or T cells enriched from blood (not recorded which). The CDR3 here reads CASSEGQGSSYNEQFF. The DNA is TGTGCCAGCAGCGAAGGACAGGGAAGCTCCTACAATGAGCAGTTCTTC. The entire variable domain, with the stretches around the CDR3 drawn from the reference TRBV9 and TRBJ2-1 proteins, is DSGVTQTPKHLITATGQRVTLRCSPRSGDLSVYWYQQSLDQGLQFLIQYYNGEERAKGNILERFSAQQFPDLHSELNLSSLELGDSALYFCASSEGQGSSYNEQFFGPGTRLTVL.